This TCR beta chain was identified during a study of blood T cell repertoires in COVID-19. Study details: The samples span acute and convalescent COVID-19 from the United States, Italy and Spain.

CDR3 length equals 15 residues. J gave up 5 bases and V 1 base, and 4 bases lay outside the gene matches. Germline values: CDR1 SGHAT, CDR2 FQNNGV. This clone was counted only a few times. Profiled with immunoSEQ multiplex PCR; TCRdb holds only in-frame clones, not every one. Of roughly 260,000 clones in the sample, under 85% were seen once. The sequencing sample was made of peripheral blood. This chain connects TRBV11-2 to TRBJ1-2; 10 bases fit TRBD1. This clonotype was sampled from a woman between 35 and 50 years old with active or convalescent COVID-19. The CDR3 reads CASSLAGQGGYGYTF. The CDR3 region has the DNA TGTGCCAGCAGCTTAGCCGGACAGGGGGGTTATGGCTACACCTTC. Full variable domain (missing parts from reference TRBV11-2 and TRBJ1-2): EAGVAQSPRYKIIEKRQSVAFWCNPISGHATLYWYQQILGQGPKLLIQFQNNGVVDDSQLPKDRFSAERLKGVDSTLKIQPAKLEDSAVYLCASSLAGQGGYGYTFGSGTRLTVV.